Shown below are 24 T cell receptor beta chains from a single sample sequenced in a study of monozygotic twins with inflammatory bowel disease. Using the 5' RACE reads, TCRdb records one entry per CDR3 protein without DNA. This repertoire comprises about 330,000 distinct CDR3 sequences; its ten largest clones make up roughly 2%. The sequenced sample consisted of blood. The receptors stem from a human donor with ulcerative colitis or Crohn's disease, or a healthy co-twin of an affected twin (not recorded which).

The rearrangement uses TRBV7-9 and TRBJ1-6; TCRdb's D gene call, TRBD1, goes unchecked for lack of DNA. This CDR3 comprises 13 residues. Germline V lookup: CDR1 SEHNR, CDR2 FQNEAQ (reference sequence). CDR3 residues: CASSFTGGGPLHF.

The rearrangement uses TRBV4-1 and TRBJ2-5; TCRdb picks TRBD1, but there is no DNA to check that call. This CDR3 spans 15 amino acids. Germline-derived CDR1 and CDR2 are MGHRA and YSYEKL. CDR3 amino acids: CASSQVGTARETQYF.

The chain recombines TRBV6-2 or TRBV6-3 with TRBJ2-7; no DNA is available, so the TRBD1 call from TCRdb remains unchecked. CDR1 and CDR2 (germline): MNHEY, SVGEGT. The length of the CDR3 is 13 residues. The CDR3 sequence is CASSSTGAYEQYF.

This chain joins TRBV4-3 and TRBJ2-2; the D call of TRBD2 rests on TCRdb alone, since no DNA is present to check it. CDR3 size: 16 residues. Germline loops: CDR1 LGHNA, CDR2 YSLEER. CDR3 sequence: CASSQGAGGPTGELFF.

The V and J genes are TRBV4-1 and TRBJ2-2; TCRdb picks TRBD1, but there is no DNA to check that call. Per germline, CDR1 MGHRA and CDR2 YSYEKL. The CDR3 extends over 14 amino acids. This chain's CDR3 is CASRHRGATGELFF.

The gene calls are TRBV4-1 and TRBJ2-7; no DNA is available, so the TRBD1 call from TCRdb remains unchecked. This CDR3 region has 16 residues. The germline V gene encodes CDR1 MGHRA and CDR2 YSYEKL. CDR3 sequence: CASSPTPGRSSYEQYF.

J is TRBJ1-3 and V is TRBV28. Germline V gene data show CDR1 as MDHEN and CDR2 as SYDVKM. This CDR3 spans 16 amino acids. CDR3 sequence: CASRGLGPMSGNTIYF.

V and J are TRBV29-1 and TRBJ2-1. Germline assignment: CDR1 SQVTM and CDR2 ANQGSEA. The CDR3 loop spans 12 amino acids. The CDR3 protein is CSVAGFGKEQFF.

The chain combines TRBV28 with TRBJ1-1; TCRdb calls TRBD1, which cannot be checked without DNA. Germline loops: CDR1 MDHEN, CDR2 SYDVKM. This CDR3 contains 14 residues. CDR3 protein: CASSRWDGNTEAFF.

The rearrangement uses TRBV5-5 and TRBJ2-2; TCRdb outputs TRBD1, but without DNA this stays unchecked. This CDR3 has 14 amino acids. The germline V gene encodes CDR1 SGHKS and CDR2 YYEKEE (reference sequence). This CDR3 is CASTPDENTGELFF.

V gene TRBV7-9 combines with J gene TRBJ1-1; the D gene TCRdb calls, TRBD1, cannot be checked with no DNA. The CDR3 sequence is 16 residues long. Germline V gene data show CDR1 as SEHNR and CDR2 as FQNEAQ (reference sequence). CDR3 residues: CASSFFGNPSHTEAFF.

The V and J genes are TRBV5-1 and TRBJ2-1; lacking DNA, the TRBD2 call made by TCRdb goes unchecked. Germline V gene lookup returns CDR1 SGHRS and CDR2 YFSETQ. The CDR3 covers 16 residues. CDR3 sequence: CASSRGPSSSYNEQFF.

J is TRBJ2-1 and V is TRBV9; TCRdb calls TRBD1, which cannot be checked without DNA. CDR3 size: 16 residues. The germline V gene encodes CDR1 SGDLS and CDR2 YYNGEE. The CDR3 region is CASSAAGAGGGNEQFF.

The rearrangement uses TRBV5-6 and TRBJ2-7. This CDR3 contains 12 residues. Per the germline V gene, CDR1 is SGHDT and CDR2 is YYEEEE. The CDR3 spells CASSWGDYEQYF.

The chain has TRBV28 and TRBJ2-7; TCRdb indicates TRBD1, and absent DNA this call remains unverified. Germline assignment: CDR1 MDHEN and CDR2 SYDVKM. CDR3 length equals 13 residues. The CDR3 region is CASNSLRGAKGDF.

This chain joins TRBV20-1 and TRBJ1-1. The V gene's germline CDR1 is DFQATT and CDR2 SNEGSKA (reference sequence). The CDR3 runs 14 residues. The CDR3 is CSARLVLTNTEAFF.

CDR3 region: CASSSQGQGSKKLFF. The rearrangement joins TRBV7-8 to TRBJ1-4; lacking DNA, the TRBD1 call made by TCRdb goes unchecked. CDR1 and CDR2 (germline): SGHVS, FQNEAQ. The CDR3 is made up of 15 amino acids.

V gene TRBV5-6 combines with J gene TRBJ2-1; TCRdb reports TRBD2, a call that lacks DNA to check it against. The germline gives CDR1 SGHDT, CDR2 YYEEEE. This CDR3 contains 15 residues. CDR3 amino acids: CASSPRAGTSNEQFF. Filled out from reference TRBV5-6 and TRBJ2-1, the complete variable domain reads DAGVTQSPTHLIKTRGQQVTLRCSPKSGHDTVSWYQQALGQGPQFIFQYYEEEERQRGNFPDRFSGHQFPNYSSELNVNALLLGDSALYLCASSPRAGTSNEQFFGPGTRLTVL.

The V and J genes are TRBV24-1 and TRBJ2-3; TCRdb's D call, TRBD1, is unchecked because there is no DNA. Germline V gene data show CDR1 as KGHDR and CDR2 as SFDVKD. This CDR3 has 15 residues. CDR3 loop: CATSDLQGRADTQYF.

The rearrangement links TRBV11-2 to TRBJ2-3; without DNA, the TCRdb call of TRBD1 cannot be checked. The CDR3 loop spans 14 amino acids. Germline CDR1 reads SGHAT; CDR2 reads FQNNGV. The CDR3 here is CASSFWALTDTQYF. Full variable domain (remainder filled in from reference TRBV11-2 and TRBJ2-3): EAGVAQSPRYKIIEKRQSVAFWCNPISGHATLYWYQQILGQGPKLLIQFQNNGVVDDSQLPKDRFSAERLKGVDSTLKIQPAKLEDSAVYLCASSFWALTDTQYFGPGTRLTVL.

The chain uses TRBV12-3 or TRBV12-4 and TRBJ2-2. The CDR3 totals 12 residues. CDR3 residues: CASTPVTGELFF.

This chain uses TRBV7-2 with TRBJ2-7; without DNA, the TCRdb call of TRBD1 cannot be checked. Looked up from germline, CDR1 is SGHTA and CDR2 is FQGNSA. CDR3 length equals 15 residues. CDR3 sequence reads: CASTAHGQGSYEQYF.

This rearrangement joins TRBV30 to TRBJ2-2; without DNA, the TCRdb call of TRBD1 cannot be checked. CDR1 and CDR2 (germline): GTSNPN, SVGIG (reference sequence). This CDR3 contains 12 residues. The CDR3 spells CACDRGAGELFF.

This sequence joins TRBV3-1 and TRBJ2-1; TCRdb gives TRBD1 as the D gene, but with no DNA this cannot be confirmed. This CDR3 has 12 residues. Germline V gene sequence: CDR1 LGHDT, CDR2 YNNKEL (reference sequence). CDR3 loop: CASSSGSNEQFF.